This TCR beta chain came from a study of T cells after yellow fever vaccination. The V end was cut by 6 bases, the J end by 7 bases, with 13 bases between. CDR3 length: 12 amino acids. The germline CDR1 and CDR2 sequences are SQVTM and ANQGSEA. A universal primer site and UMIs were added as TCR cDNA was made by 5'RACE template switching. A single record per CDR3 protein comes from TCRdb applying MiXCR to the 5' RACE reads. There are around 400,000 distinct CDR3 sequences in the sample; roughly 11% occur only once, and more than 15% lies in the top ten. General study findings and limits: After the booster, 96% of CD4 and about 90% of CD8 primary-response clones were re-detected.

As regards this clonotype: Its matching antigen is unknown.

The sample was PBMCs, taken on the day of the first yellow fever vaccination. This chain joins TRBV29-1 and TRBJ1-5; D is possibly TRBD1 (6 bases). The clonotype was recovered from a man between 18 and 35 years old who received the YFV17D yellow fever vaccine. CDR3 protein: CSVQQGGQPQHF. CDR3 sequence (DNA): TGCAGCGTACAACAGGGCGGCCAGCCCCAGCATTTT. The full variable domain, completed using reference TRBV29-1 and TRBJ1-5, is SAVISQKPSRDICQRGTSLTIQCQVDSQVTMMFWYRQQPGQSLTLIATANQGSEATYESGFVIDKFPISRPNLTFSTLTVSNMSPEDSSIYLCSVQQGGQPQHFGDGTRLSIL.